This paragraph reports one T cell receptor beta chain. The authors reverse transcribed roughly 0.5 to 1 ug RNA with random hexamers. Amplification of TCR beta CDR3 across 54 Vbeta and 13 Jbeta was performed with immunoSEQ multiplex PCR. TCRdb independently ran MiXCR on the immunoSEQ multiplex PCR reads; one entry per CDR3 protein. The data show about 57,000 distinct CDR3 sequences, roughly 93% seen once. The germline gives CDR1 SGHTA, CDR2 FQGNSA. This CDR3 spans 13 amino acids. V was clipped by 2 bases and J by 1 base, with 5 bases between them. This record comes from a study of CD8 T cells in Susac syndrome. The authors carried out high-throughput sequencing of TCR beta. They applied it to CD8+ and CD4+ T cells obtained from blood. The multiple sclerosis controls were treatment-naive patients affected by stable or active relapsing-remitting disease. Bulk CD8+ and CD4+ cells came from magnetic negative isolation; CD8+ TEMRA by FACS.

V and J are TRBV7-2 and TRBJ1-1; perhaps TRBD1 as D (5 bases). The receptor was derived from a human donor with multiple sclerosis. Material for sequencing was CD8+ T cells from PBMCs. The CDR3 region is CASSLTGNTEAFF. The CDR3 region has the DNA TGTGCCAGCAGCTTAACAGGGAACACTGAAGCTTTCTTT.